A single sample is the source of the 17 T cell receptor beta chains below, sequenced in a study of shared clonotypes between healthy human individuals. The table came from immunoSEQ multiplex PCR; TCRdb's copy has only in-frame clones and leaves some out. The table shows some 1.5 million clones, with around 98% occurring only once. Specimen: naive CD4+ T cells sorted from blood. The subset denotes: CD45RA+ positively selected. The receptors come from a young man in good health.

This chain uses TRBV6-5 with TRBJ2-1, with no clear D. CDR3 size: 16 residues. CDR1 and CDR2 (germline): MNHEY, SVGAGI. V shed 0 bases and J shed 4 bases, with 13 bases lying between them. The CDR3 region has the DNA TGTGCCAGCAGTTACTCGAGCAGTGCATCATACAATGAGCAGTTCTTC. The encoded protein is CASSYSSSASYNEQFF.

The rearrangement links TRBV19 to TRBJ1-5; D remains ambiguous. CDR3 length: 13 residues. Germline V CDR1 and CDR2: LNHDA, SQIVND (reference sequence). The V and J ends lost 7 bases and 7 bases respectively, with 14 bases between them. The DNA for the CDR3 is TGTGCCAGTACCAGACGGGTATGGCAGCCCCAGCATTTT. The encoded protein is CASTRRVWQPQHF.

The chain uses TRBV30 and TRBJ2-5; 9 bases align to TRBD2. The last part of the DNA fits TRBJ2-7 better; the J call may be wrong. Germline CDR1 reads GTSNPN; CDR2 reads SVGIG (reference sequence). This CDR3 region has 15 residues. The chain's CDR3 is CAWSISVAGVGEQYF. The CDR3 coding sequence is TGTGCCTGGAGTATCTCGGTAGCGGGAGTGGGCGAGCAGTACTTC.

The chain recombines TRBV5-1 with TRBJ2-5; 7 bases are a match to TRBD1. With V trimmed by 5 bases and J by 1 base, 8 bases remained unmatched. Germline CDR1 SGHRS, CDR2 YFSETQ. The CDR3 is 15 amino acids. CDR3 amino acids: CASSSGDSTQETQYF. CDR3 sequence (DNA): TGCGCCAGCAGTTCTGGGGACAGCACCCAAGAGACCCAGTACTTC.

The chain recombines TRBV4-1 with TRBJ2-7; D is possibly TRBD2 (6 bases). V lost 4 bases, J lost 7 bases, and 23 bases lay in between. The germline CDR1 and CDR2 sequences are MGHRA and YSYEKL. CDR3 length: 16 amino acids. The CDR3, as DNA: TGCGCCAGCAGCCCAGCCCCGCGGGGCACGGTGGGGGAGCAGTACTTC. Protein: CASSPAPRGTVGEQYF.

With regard to this clone: This same CDR3 is encoded by further DNA sequences in the sample. The CDR3 is CASSLGTEETQYF. DNA of the CDR3: TGTGCCAGCAGCTTGGGGACCGAAGAGACCCAGTACTTC. V usage is TRBV5-4 and J usage is TRBJ2-5; D uncertain. Trimming removed 0 bases at V and 3 bases at J, with 6 bases between. In germline, CDR1 is SGHNT, CDR2 YYREEE (reference sequence). The CDR3 extends over 13 amino acids.

This chain connects TRBV7-2 to TRBJ1-5, with D perhaps matching TRBD1 (5 bases). Trimming cost V 3 bases and J 4 bases, with 16 bases left between them. This CDR3 contains 16 residues. The V gene's germline CDR1 is SGHTA and CDR2 FQGNSA. The CDR3 loop reads CASSLGRGLRNQPQHF. Here the CDR3 DNA reads TGTGCCAGCAGCTTGGGGCGGGGCCTCAGGAATCAGCCCCAGCATTTT.

The CDR3 coding sequence is TGTGCCAGCAGCCAATCGATCATGGGAAGCAGGGGCTACACCTTC. It encodes CASSQSIMGSRGYTF. The V and J genes are TRBV16 and TRBJ1-2; no firm D call. V lost 0 bases and J lost 8, with 16 bases in between. The CDR3 runs 15 residues. Per germline, CDR1 KGHSY and CDR2 FQNENV. Using reference TRBV16 and TRBJ1-2 for the parts outside the CDR3, the full variable domain is GEEVAQTPKHLVRGEGQKAKLYCAPIKGHSYVFWYQQVLKNEFKFLISFQNENVFDETGMPKERFSAKCLPNSPCSLEIQATKLEDSAVYFCASSQSIMGSRGYTFGSGTRLTVV.

The chain couples TRBV7-2 to TRBJ2-1, with 8 bases lining up with TRBD2. Losses at the gene ends were 5 bases for V and 4 bases for J; bases not matched to a gene: 10. The CDR3 is made up of 16 amino acids. Germline CDR1 reads SGHTA; CDR2 reads FQGNSA. The CDR3 spells CASSPNTIAGYNEQFF. In DNA, the CDR3 is TGTGCCAGCAGCCCTAATACGATAGCGGGATACAATGAGCAGTTCTTC.

This clone was seen once. The chain is built from TRBV11-2 and TRBJ2-7; the D gene is possibly TRBD1 (5 bases). CDR1 SGHAT and CDR2 FQNNGV come from the germline V gene. The CDR3 spans 14 residues. V was cut by 1 base and J by 6 bases, with 13 bases left in between. The CDR3 nucleotides are TGTGCCAGCAGCTTAGGGCAGGGCGACCCCGAGCAGTACTTC. Translated: CASSLGQGDPEQYF.

This clone came up once. V and J are TRBV19 and TRBJ2-5; D is undetermined. The germline CDR1 and CDR2 sequences are LNHDA and SQIVND (reference sequence). The CDR3 is 11 residues long. Trimming removed 6 bases from V and 3 bases from J, with 5 bases in between. The CDR3 sequence: CASSIEETQYF. The DNA for the CDR3 is TGTGCCAGTAGCATTGAAGAGACCCAGTACTTC.

This chain links TRBV6-5 with TRBJ2-7; 7 bases are shared with TRBD2. Germline V gives CDR1 MNHEY, CDR2 SVGAGI. V dropped 8 bases and J dropped 3; count of bases not matched to a gene: 10. This CDR3 spans 14 amino acids. The CDR3 nucleotides read TGTGCCAGCCGGGGGGTGGGGCCCGGCTACGAGCAGTACTTC. This sequence encodes CASRGVGPGYEQYF.

This chain uses TRBV12-5 with TRBJ1-2; 9 bases are a match to TRBD1. The V segment lost 1 base and the J segment 6 bases; nucleotides outside the gene matches: 3. The CDR3 is made up of 14 amino acids. Germline V gives CDR1 LGHNT, CDR2 FRNRAP. CDR3 residues: CASGLGQGVHGYTF. CDR3 nucleotides: TGTGCTAGTGGTTTGGGACAGGGGGTCCATGGCTACACCTTC.

The chain links TRBV6-5 to TRBJ2-1; possible D gene TRBD2, 6 bases. The CDR3 contains 11 residues. CDR1 is MNHEY, CDR2 SVGAGI, per germline. V shed 7 bases and J shed 9 bases, with 10 bases lying between them. The DNA of the CDR3 is TGTGCCAGCATTACGGGAGCTGAGCAGTTCTTC. Its protein product is CASITGAEQFF.

V and J are TRBV30 and TRBJ1-1, with D possibly being TRBD1 (6 bases). Trimming stripped 0 bases from V and 4 bases from J, with 12 bases between. The CDR3 spans 14 residues. The V gene's germline CDR1 is GTSNPN and CDR2 SVGIG (reference sequence). CDR3 sequence reads: CAWSVVGGSTEAFF. The CDR3 coding sequence is TGTGCCTGGAGTGTAGTAGGGGGGTCCACTGAAGCTTTCTTT.

This chain uses TRBV18 with TRBJ2-5; tentative D call: TRBD1 (6 bases). The V end lost 2 bases, the J end lost 4 bases, and 8 bases lay between the germline ends. The CDR3 totals 13 residues. Looked up from germline, CDR1 is KGHSH and CDR2 is LQKENI. The CDR3 DNA sequence: TGTGCCAGCTCACCAAACAGGGTAGAGACCCAGTACTTC. Translation gives CASSPNRVETQYF. The full variable domain, with the rest looked up from reference TRBV18 and TRBJ2-5, is NAGVMQNPRHLVRRRGQEARLRCSPMKGHSHVYWYRQLPEEGLKFMVYLQKENIIDESGMPKERFSAEFPKEGPSILRIQQVVRGDSAAYFCASSPNRVETQYFGPGTRLLVL.

Concerning this clone: Different DNA sequences within this sample yield the same CDR3. The V and J genes are TRBV28 and TRBJ2-3; tentatively, D is TRBD2 (5 bases). The CDR3 has 13 residues. Trimming pared 5 bases from V and 3 bases from J, leaving 9 bases between. Germline V gene lookup returns CDR1 MDHEN and CDR2 SYDVKM. Written as DNA, the CDR3 is TGTGCCAGCAGTACCCCGGGGACAGATACGCAGTATTTT. Protein product: CASSTPGTDTQYF.